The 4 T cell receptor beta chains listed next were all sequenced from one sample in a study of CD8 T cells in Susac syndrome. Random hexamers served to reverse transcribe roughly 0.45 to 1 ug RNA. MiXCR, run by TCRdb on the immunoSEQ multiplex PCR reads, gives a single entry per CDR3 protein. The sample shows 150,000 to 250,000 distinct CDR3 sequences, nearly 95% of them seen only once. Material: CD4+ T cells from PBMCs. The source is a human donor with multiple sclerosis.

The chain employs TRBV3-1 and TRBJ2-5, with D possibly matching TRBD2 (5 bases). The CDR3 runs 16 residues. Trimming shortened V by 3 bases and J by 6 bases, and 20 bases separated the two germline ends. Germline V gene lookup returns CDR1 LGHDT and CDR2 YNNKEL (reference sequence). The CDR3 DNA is TGTGCCAGCAGCCAGAATGACCGCGCGGGTGGAAAGACCCAGTACTTC. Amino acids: CASSQNDRAGGKTQYF.

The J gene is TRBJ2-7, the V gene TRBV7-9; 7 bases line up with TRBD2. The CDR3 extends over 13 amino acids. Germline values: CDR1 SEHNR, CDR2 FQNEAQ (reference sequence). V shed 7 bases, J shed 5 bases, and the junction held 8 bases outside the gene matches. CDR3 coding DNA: TGTGCCAGCAACCCCGGGAGGCCAAACGAGCAGTACTTC. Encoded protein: CASNPGRPNEQYF.

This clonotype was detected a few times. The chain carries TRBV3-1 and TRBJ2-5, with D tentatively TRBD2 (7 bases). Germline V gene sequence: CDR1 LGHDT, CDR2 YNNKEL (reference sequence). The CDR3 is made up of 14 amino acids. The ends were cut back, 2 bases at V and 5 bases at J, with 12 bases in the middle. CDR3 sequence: CASSQRRGGETQYF. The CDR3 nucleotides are TGTGCCAGCAGCCAAAGGAGGGGGGGGGAGACCCAGTACTTC.

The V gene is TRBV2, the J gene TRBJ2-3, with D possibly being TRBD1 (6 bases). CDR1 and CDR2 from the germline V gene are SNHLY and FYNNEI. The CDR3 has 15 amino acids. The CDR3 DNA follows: TGTGCATCCCTGAGGCGGACAGCACGCACAGATACGCAGTATTTT. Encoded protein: CASLRRTARTDTQYF.